The 27 T cell receptor beta chains in this list originate from one sample, sequenced in a study of blood T cell repertoires in COVID-19. This table comes from immunoSEQ multiplex PCR, and its TCRdb copy is limited to in-frame clones, with some not included. The sample consists of over 150,000 clones, about 80% of them appearing once. Sample: peripheral blood. These receptors all come from a woman aged 80 or over with acute or convalescent COVID-19.

In this sample, this clone turned up once. The chain recombines TRBV21-1 with TRBJ2-3; the tabulated D call, TRBD2, remains unverified against the DNA. TRBV21-1 is tagged as a pseudogene. The CDR3 is 16 amino acids. The CDR3 DNA reads TGTGCCGGGGCCTCCACTGGCGGGAGACGCACAGATACGCAGTATTTT. It specifies CAGASTGGRRTDTQYF.

This rearrangement joins TRBV5-1 to TRBJ2-5, with D perhaps matching TRBD1 (5 bases). V gave up 1 base and J gave up 0 bases, with 7 bases separating them. The CDR3 covers 14 residues. CDR1 and CDR2 from the germline V gene are SGHRS and YFSETQ. The CDR3 nucleotides read TGCGCCAGCAGCTTGTCAGGGAACCAAGAGACCCAGTACTTC. Protein: CASSLSGNQETQYF.

This sequence joins TRBV7-3 and TRBJ2-1; D is possibly TRBD2 (7 bases). CDR1 and CDR2 (germline): SGHTA, FQGTGA. CDR3 length equals 14 residues. The ends were cut back, 2 bases at V and 5 bases at J, with 10 bases in the middle. The CDR3: CASSLAGANNEQFF. As DNA, the CDR3 is TGTGCCAGCAGCTTAGCGGGGGCGAACAATGAGCAGTTCTTC.

The V call is TRBV19, the J call TRBJ1-5; D not resolved. The ends were cut back, 0 bases at V and 5 bases at J, with 17 bases in the middle. In germline, CDR1 is LNHDA, CDR2 SQIVND (reference sequence). This CDR3 contains 17 residues. The CDR3 loop reads CASSIERSRTPYQPQHF. The CDR3 DNA sequence: TGTGCCAGTAGTATAGAGCGCTCGAGGACTCCATATCAGCCCCAGCATTTT. Using reference TRBV19 and TRBJ1-5 for the parts outside the CDR3, the full variable domain is DGGITQSPKYLFRKEGQNVTLSCEQNLNHDAMYWYRQDPGQGLRLIYYSQIVNDFQKGDIAEGYSVSREKKESFPLTVTSAQKNPTAFYLCASSIERSRTPYQPQHFGDGTRLSIL.

V gene TRBV2 combines with J gene TRBJ2-3, with a possible D match to TRBD1 (5 bases). V lost 4 bases, J lost 0 bases, and 8 bases lay in between. The V gene's germline CDR1 is SNHLY and CDR2 FYNNEI. The CDR3 runs to 14 residues. Written as DNA, the CDR3 is TGTGCCAGCAGTGGCAGGGCTAGCACAGATACGCAGTATTTT. This gives the protein CASSGRASTDTQYF.

This chain joins TRBV28 and TRBJ1-2; 8 nucleotides agree with TRBD1. CDR3 size: 15 residues. Germline V gene sequence: CDR1 MDHEN, CDR2 SYDVKM. With V trimmed by 4 bases and J by 4 bases, 8 bases remained unmatched. The CDR3 sequence is CASSSTRQGTYGYTF. CDR3 nucleotides: TGTGCCAGCAGTTCCACTCGACAGGGGACCTATGGCTACACCTTC.

V is TRBV5-5 and J is TRBJ1-2, with a possible D match to TRBD1 (5 bases). V was cut by 0 bases and J by 6 bases, with 12 bases left in between. Germline CDR1 is SGHKS and CDR2 is YYEKEE (reference sequence). The CDR3 has 14 amino acids. The CDR3 loop reads CASSLGSGRDGYTF. The CDR3 DNA is TGTGCCAGCAGCTTGGGGTCAGGGCGTGATGGCTACACCTTC.

This chain uses TRBV12-3 or TRBV12-4 with TRBJ2-3; D not resolved. This CDR3 has 13 residues. The V and J ends lost 3 bases and 0 bases respectively, with 4 bases between them. DNA of the CDR3: TGTGCCAGCAGTTTCGGGAGCACAGATACGCAGTATTTT. Translated, it gives CASSFGSTDTQYF.

The chain links TRBV5-1 to TRBJ2-7, with 10 bases fitting TRBD1. With V trimmed by 4 bases and J by 5 bases, 0 bases remained unmatched. CDR1 and CDR2 (germline): SGHRS, YFSETQ. The CDR3 extends over 12 amino acids. The CDR3 protein is CASSGQGDEQYF. Written as DNA, the CDR3 is TGCGCCAGCAGCGGACAGGGGGACGAGCAGTACTTC.

V and J are TRBV7-2 and TRBJ2-7, with D possibly matching TRBD1 (6 bases). Trimming took 5 bases from V and 2 from J, leaving 19 bases between them. There are 16 residues in the CDR3. Germline CDR1 SGHTA, CDR2 FQGNSA. CDR3 DNA sequence: TGTGCCAGCAGCCTCCACCCCGTGGGGGCCACCTACGAGCAGTACTTC. It encodes CASSLHPVGATYEQYF.

V and J are TRBV3-1 (or the pseudogene TRBV3-2) and TRBJ1-2; 7 nucleotides agree with TRBD1. The V segment lost 4 bases and the J segment 2 bases; nucleotides outside the gene matches: 1. The CDR3 length is 13 residues. Looked up from germline, CDR1 is LGHDT and CDR2 is YNNKEL (reference sequence). The CDR3 DNA is TGTGCCAGCAGCCCGGGACAGAACTATGGCTACACCTTC. It codes for CASSPGQNYGYTF.

This clone occurred once. The CDR3 spells CASSPAQGWTEAFF. CDR3 coding DNA: TGCGCCAGCAGCCCCGCCCAGGGGTGGACTGAAGCTTTCTTT. This sequence joins TRBV5-1 and TRBJ1-1; D is perhaps TRBD1 (6 bases). Trimming pared 4 bases from V and 5 bases from J, leaving 15 bases between. From germline, CDR1 is SGHRS and CDR2 YFSETQ. The CDR3 spans 14 residues.

This chain joins TRBV3-1 (or the pseudogene TRBV3-2) and TRBJ2-3; 12 positions agree with TRBD2. The CDR3 has 19 amino acids. Germline lookup yields CDR1 LGHDT and CDR2 YNNKEL (reference sequence). The trim removed 4 bases at V and 0 bases at J, leaving 11 bases unmatched. The CDR3 spells CASSLVLAGGQRSTDTQYF. The CDR3 nucleotides read TGTGCCAGCAGCCTTGTACTAGCGGGAGGACAAAGGAGCACAGATACGCAGTATTTT.

This clone has just a few counts. The V and J genes are TRBV19 and TRBJ2-7; 11 nucleotides line up with TRBD2. CDR1 is LNHDA, CDR2 SQIVND, per germline (reference sequence). J gave up 4 bases and V 5 bases, and 4 bases lay outside the gene matches. The length of the CDR3 is 14 residues. CDR3 amino acids: CASSVGTSGYEQYF. The CDR3 DNA reads TGTGCCAGTAGTGTCGGGACTAGCGGTTACGAGCAGTACTTC.

The genes are TRBV5-1 and TRBJ2-3, with 9 bases matching TRBD1. Losses at the gene ends were 3 bases for V and 6 bases for J; bases not matched to a gene: 8. This CDR3 has 15 amino acids. CDR1 is SGHRS and CDR2 is YFSETQ in the germline V gene. The CDR3 spells CASSSGTGRTDTQYF. For the CDR3, the DNA is TGCGCCAGCAGCTCCGGGACAGGGAGGACCGATACGCAGTATTTT.

This sequence joins TRBV6-5 and TRBJ1-5; TRBD1 might be the D (5 bases). The CDR3 contains 15 residues. Germline V gene lookup returns CDR1 MNHEY and CDR2 SVGAGI. V was pared by 5 bases and J by 0 bases, with 11 bases between. The CDR3 coding sequence is TGTGCCAGCAGTCCAGGGCCGTATAGCAATCAGCCCCAGCATTTT. Its translation is CASSPGPYSNQPQHF.

The chain has TRBV6-5 and TRBJ1-1; D remains unclear. Germline V gives CDR1 MNHEY, CDR2 SVGAGI. This CDR3 region has 13 residues. The V end was cut by 7 bases, the J end by 6 bases, with 15 bases between. The CDR3 protein is CASTATEVSEAFF. CDR3 DNA sequence: TGTGCCAGCACCGCTACGGAGGTATCTGAAGCTTTCTTT.

V usage is TRBV4-2 and J usage is TRBJ2-6, with D maybe TRBD1 (5 bases). V lost 0 bases and J 4 bases, leaving 10 bases between the germline ends. Per the germline V gene, CDR1 is LGHNA and CDR2 is YNFKEQ. This CDR3 contains 16 residues. CDR3 protein: CASSQDPGPGANVLTF. CDR3 nucleotide sequence: TGTGCCAGCAGCCAAGACCCAGGGCCCGGGGCCAACGTCCTGACTTTC.

The chain combines TRBV2 with TRBJ2-7, with D possibly being TRBD2 (6 bases). The CDR3 is 13 residues long. The germline V gene has CDR1 SNHLY and CDR2 FYNNEI. Trimming stripped 5 bases from V and 4 bases from J, with 12 bases between. CDR3 in DNA: TGTGCCAGCAGTCCCAGGGAGGTGTACGAGCAGTACTTC. This translates into CASSPREVYEQYF.

V is TRBV5-1 and J is TRBJ1-1; 9 bases agree with TRBD1. Germline CDR1 reads SGHRS; CDR2 reads YFSETQ. The CDR3 consists of 17 residues. After removal of 0 bases from V and 4 bases from J, the junction contained 10 bases not matched to a gene. DNA of the CDR3: TGCGCCAGCAGCTTGGCCGGGACAGGGCAGGTGAGCACTGAAGCTTTCTTT. The encoded protein is CASSLAGTGQVSTEAFF.

CDR3 loop: CASSSPDRVQSPLHF. In DNA form, the CDR3 reads TGTGCCAGCAGTTCCCCGGACAGGGTGCAATCACCCCTCCACTTT. The chain joins TRBV28 to TRBJ1-6; 8 bases fit TRBD1. The ends lost 4 bases at V and 10 bases at J; junction bases unmatched: 9. From germline, CDR1 is MDHEN and CDR2 SYDVKM. The CDR3 extends over 15 amino acids.

The chain links TRBV5-1 to TRBJ1-2, with 7 bases lining up with TRBD1. The CDR3 runs 15 residues. Unmatched junction bases numbered 7, after V lost 0 bases and J lost 5 bases. Germline lookup yields CDR1 SGHRS and CDR2 YFSETQ. The CDR3 nucleotides are TGCGCCAGCAGCTTGGGTGACAGGGCAGGGTATGGCTACACCTTC. Its translation: CASSLGDRAGYGYTF.

This chain connects TRBV9 to TRBJ2-1; 11 bases match TRBD1. V was clipped by 4 bases and J by 3 bases; unmatched bases: 6. Looked up from germline, CDR1 is SGDLS and CDR2 is YYNGEE. The CDR3 has 16 amino acids. CDR3 DNA: TGTGCCAGCAGCCCGGGACAGGGGGTCGACTACAATGAGCAGTTCTTC. This codes for CASSPGQGVDYNEQFF.

V and J are TRBV3-1 (or the pseudogene TRBV3-2) and TRBJ1-1, with a possible D match to TRBD1 (5 bases). There are 13 residues in the CDR3. Germline CDR1 is LGHDT and CDR2 is YNNKEL (reference sequence). V was pared by 8 bases and J by 9 bases, with 19 bases between. The CDR3 sequence: CASDGPGQKKAFF. Here the CDR3 DNA reads TGTGCCAGCGATGGGCCAGGGCAGAAGAAAGCTTTCTTT.

This sequence joins TRBV5-6 and TRBJ1-6; tentative D call: TRBD1 (6 bases). Trimming cost V 4 bases and J 8 bases, with 13 bases left between them. CDR3 length: 14 amino acids. Germline-derived CDR1 and CDR2 are SGHDT and YYEEEE. The CDR3 is CASSLGHQDSPLHF. CDR3 DNA: TGTGCCAGCAGCCTGGGACATCAGGATTCACCCCTCCACTTT. Drawing the rest from reference TRBV5-6 and TRBJ1-6, the complete variable domain is DAGVTQSPTHLIKTRGQQVTLRCSPKSGHDTVSWYQQALGQGPQFIFQYYEEEERQRGNFPDRFSGHQFPNYSSELNVNALLLGDSALYLCASSLGHQDSPLHFGNGTRLTVT.

The chain carries TRBV5-6 and TRBJ2-7; maybe TRBD1 (6 bases). Germline CDR1 reads SGHDT; CDR2 reads YYEEEE. V dropped 4 bases and J dropped 0 bases, with 11 bases sitting between them. CDR3 length: 14 amino acids. CDR3 bases: TGTGCCAGCAGCATCCAGGGGATCTCCTACGAGCAGTACTTC. Translated, it gives CASSIQGISYEQYF.

The genes are TRBV7-2 and TRBJ1-5; 7 nucleotides agree with TRBD1. V shed 4 bases, J shed 4 bases, and the junction held 7 bases outside the gene matches. The germline gives CDR1 SGHTA, CDR2 FQGNSA. The CDR3 consists of 15 residues. CDR3 in DNA: TGTGCCAGCAGCTCCGTTGGGGACAGAAATCAGCCCCAGCATTTT. Residues: CASSSVGDRNQPQHF.